Sequencing of this TCR beta chain was carried out in a study of T cells in Graves' hyperthyroidism and ophthalmopathy. Template material for amplifying TCR beta CDR3 regions consisted of RNA transcripts. In the first-round RT-PCR of the TCR CDR3, the HTBI primer set was used. MiXCR, applied by TCRdb to the multiplex PCR reads, yields one record per CDR3 protein. The sample records 600,000 to 650,000 distinct CDR3 sequences, roughly 16% being singletons. This CDR3 spans 16 amino acids. V dropped 0 bases and J dropped 6 bases, with 16 bases sitting between them. Germline lookup yields CDR1 SGHKS and CDR2 YYEKEE (reference sequence).

The origin of this receptor is a woman under 40 with Graves' hyperthyroidism. Material for sequencing was blood. V and J are TRBV5-5 and TRBJ2-1, with a possible D match to TRBD1 (6 bases). The CDR3 here is CASSLDRAGGANEQFF. Here the CDR3 DNA reads TGTGCCAGCAGCTTGGACAGGGCGGGTGGAGCCAATGAGCAGTTCTTC.